This T cell receptor beta chain comes out of a study of T cell repertoires in aging, cancer and after chemotherapy. Across the whole study: Pre- and post-chemotherapy samples were paired from chronic lymphocytic leukemia patients treated with fludarabine- or bendamustine-based regimens. Study-wide results and limits: In hematological cancer patients, infiltrated lymphoid organs may have impaired thymic emigration or peripheral T cell expansion. Age-matched healthy donors had significantly more diverse, less clonal blood TCR repertoires than untreated cancer patients.

The germline V gene has CDR1 DFQATT and CDR2 SNEGSKA (reference sequence). V gave up 0 bases and J gave up 1 base, with 22 bases separating them. This CDR3 region has 19 residues. TCR beta rearrangements were amplified from peripheral blood genomic DNA. On this clonotype: The target antigen is unknown.

Multiplex touch-down PCR with TRB-A/B primers amplified rearranged V-D-J TRB sequences. TCRdb called the multiplex PCR reads again in MiXCR, with one record for every CDR3 protein. The table includes several thousand distinct CDR3 sequences, approximately 29% detected once. This TCR derives from a human donor with a blood cancer. The chain has TRBV20-1 and TRBJ2-1; a weak D match, TRBD1 (5 bases). Source material: blood. The CDR3 nucleotides read TGCAGTGCTAGAGATGTAGGGGCAGGGCTCCCGAGGTCCTACAATGAGCAGTTCTTC. The encoded protein is CSARDVGAGLPRSYNEQFF.